This passage covers 9 T cell receptor beta chains from one sample sequenced in a study of T cells in Graves' hyperthyroidism and ophthalmopathy. Amplification yielded TCR beta CDR3 regions, with RNA transcripts as the source. In the first-round RT-PCR of the TCR CDR3, the HTBI primer set was used. Each CDR3 protein is one row after TCRdb ran MiXCR on the multiplex PCR reads. This sample has about 610,000 distinct CDR3 sequences, with around 15% found just once. The sample consisted of blood. All receptors come from a woman in her thirties or forties with Graves' ophthalmopathy.

V gene TRBV20-1 combines with J gene TRBJ2-4; D might be TRBD1 (6 bases). Germline values: CDR1 DFQATT, CDR2 SNEGSKA (reference sequence). The CDR3 sequence is 16 residues long. The ends were cut back, 1 base at V and 2 bases at J, with 15 bases in the middle. The CDR3, as DNA: TGCAGTGCTAGAGCCCTTGATACAGGGCCCAAAAACATTCAGTACTTC. Amino acids: CSARALDTGPKNIQYF.

In its sample, this clonotype was seen many times. V is TRBV11-3 and J is TRBJ2-2, with a possible D match to TRBD2 (5 bases). CDR3 length: 14 amino acids. CDR1 and CDR2 from the germline V gene are SGHNT and YENEEA. V was cut by 5 bases and J by 6 bases, with 13 bases left in between. The CDR3 nucleotides are TGTGCCAGCAGCCCCCCAGGAGCGGCCGGGGAGCTGTTTTTT. Translation: CASSPPGAAGELFF.

This clonotype came up many times. The V call is TRBV3-1, the J call TRBJ1-2; no definite D call. Trimming cost V 0 bases and J 8 bases, with 7 bases left between them. The CDR3 is 12 amino acids. Germline CDR1 reads LGHDT; CDR2 reads YNNKEL (reference sequence). The CDR3 coding sequence is TGTGCCAGCAGCCAAGAAGCCTACGGCTACACCTTC. Translation: CASSQEAYGYTF.

The chain couples TRBV6-5 to TRBJ2-7, with D unclear. CDR3 size: 17 residues. Looked up from germline, CDR1 is MNHEY and CDR2 is SVGAGI. The V and J ends lost 2 bases and 2 bases respectively, with 19 bases between them. The CDR3 DNA is TGTGCCAGCAGTTACGTCGGTGTGAGCGAGAGGCCCTACGAGCAGTACTTC. The encoded protein is CASSYVGVSERPYEQYF.

There are many counts of this clonotype. The chain recombines TRBV6-5 with TRBJ1-2, with D tentatively TRBD1 (6 bases). The CDR3 runs to 14 residues. Germline values: CDR1 MNHEY, CDR2 SVGAGI. V was cut by 1 base and J by 6 bases, with 12 bases left in between. The CDR3 here is CASSYFLGADGYTF. CDR3 bases: TGTGCCAGCAGTTACTTTCTGGGGGCAGATGGCTACACCTTC.

The sample holds many counts of this clonotype. The gene calls are TRBV4-1 and TRBJ2-5; TRBD2 might be the D (6 bases). The CDR3 covers 17 residues. Germline V gene data show CDR1 as MGHRA and CDR2 as YSYEKL. V was shortened by 0 bases and J by 2 bases, with 16 bases between the two germline ends. The CDR3 loop reads CASSQEPWVSGQETQYF. CDR3 DNA: TGCGCCAGCAGCCAAGAACCCTGGGTGAGCGGGCAAGAGACCCAGTACTTC.

The rearrangement links TRBV3-1 to TRBJ2-7; 7 bases are shared with TRBD1. The CDR3 has 15 residues. CDR1 LGHDT and CDR2 YNNKEL come from the germline V gene (reference sequence). V lost 1 base, J lost 2 bases, and 5 bases stayed unmatched. The CDR3 nucleotides are TGTGCCAGCAGCCAAGGGCCGGGACAGCCCTACGAGCAGTACTTC. This codes for CASSQGPGQPYEQYF.

This clonotype was picked up many times. The chain recombines TRBV6-1 with TRBJ1-2, with a possible D match to TRBD1 (5 bases). CDR3 length: 13 residues. V lost 1 base to trimming and J lost 7 bases, with 10 bases between them. Germline assignment: CDR1 MNHNS and CDR2 SASEGT. The CDR3 DNA sequence: TGTGCCAGCAGTGAAGTCGCAGGGTCTGGCTACACCTTC. Protein sequence: CASSEVAGSGYTF.

This clonotype was counted ten times or more. V and J are TRBV15 and TRBJ1-1; D gene unclear. The V gene lost 0 bases and the J gene lost 4 bases, with 6 bases spanning the gap. This CDR3 contains 13 residues. Germline V gene lookup returns CDR1 LNHNV and CDR2 YYDKDF (reference sequence). CDR3 in DNA: TGTGCCACCAGCAGAGAACGGATCACTGAAGCTTTCTTT. Amino acid sequence: CATSRERITEAFF.